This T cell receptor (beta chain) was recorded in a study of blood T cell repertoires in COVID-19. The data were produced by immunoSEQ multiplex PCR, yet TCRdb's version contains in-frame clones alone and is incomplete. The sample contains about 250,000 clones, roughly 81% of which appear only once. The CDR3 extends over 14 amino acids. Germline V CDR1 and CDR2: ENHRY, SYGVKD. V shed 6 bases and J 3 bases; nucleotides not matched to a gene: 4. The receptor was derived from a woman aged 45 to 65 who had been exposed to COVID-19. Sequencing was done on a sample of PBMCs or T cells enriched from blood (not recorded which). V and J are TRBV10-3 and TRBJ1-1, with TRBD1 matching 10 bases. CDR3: CAIRSGQGDTEAFF. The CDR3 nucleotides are TGTGCCATCAGGTCAGGACAGGGGGACACTGAAGCTTTCTTT.